This is a list of T cell receptor beta chains from one sample in a study of T cells in tuberculosis. The protocol was immunoSEQ multiplex PCR, while the TCRdb copy is restricted to in-frame clones and leaves out a portion. The table has some 34,000 clones, around 97% seen once. The sample comprised PBMCs. These receptors all stem from a donor between 10 and 29 years old with latent tuberculosis or without tuberculosis infection. Each CDR3 is given with its conserved first and last residue. The D gene is left open where the match is weak. Clone size is shown for a subset of rows, as once, few, many or a class of expanded clone.

d_gene: .
v_gene: TRBV27
j_gene: TRBJ2-1
abundance: .
CDR3aa: CASSLGVGGVSSYNEQFF
CDR3nt: TGTGCCAGCAGTTTAGGGGTTGGCGGGGTGAGCTCCTACAATGAGCAGTTCTTC

d_gene: TRBD1
v_gene: TRBV28
j_gene: TRBJ1-2
abundance: .
CDR3aa: CASSYRDRVIGYGYTF
CDR3nt: TGTGCCAGCAGTTATAGGGACAGGGTTATAGGGTATGGCTACACCTTC

d_gene: TRBD1
v_gene: TRBV2
j_gene: TRBJ1-4
abundance: .
CDR3aa: CASSPGTGLGEKLFF
CDR3nt: TGTGCCAGCAGTCCAGGGACAGGGTTGGGAGAAAAACTGTTTTTT

d_gene: TRBD1
v_gene: TRBV6-6
j_gene: TRBJ1-5
abundance: .
CDR3aa: CASNPGTGVGGPQHF
CDR3nt: TGTGCCAGCAATCCCGGGACAGGGGTGGGAGGGCCCCAGCATTTT

d_gene: .
v_gene: TRBV5-4
j_gene: TRBJ1-2
abundance: .
CDR3aa: CASSLSREGYTF
CDR3nt: TGTGCCAGTAGCTTAAGCAGGGAAGGCTACACCTTC

d_gene: .
v_gene: TRBV2
j_gene: TRBJ2-7
abundance: .
CDR3aa: CASTVQGHEQYF
CDR3nt: TGTGCCAGCACGGTACAGGGCCACGAGCAGTACTTC

d_gene: .
v_gene: TRBV9
j_gene: TRBJ1-1
abundance: once
CDR3aa: CASRRTESTEAFF
CDR3nt: TGTGCCAGCAGGAGGACAGAGTCCACTGAAGCTTTCTTT

d_gene: .
v_gene: TRBV25-1
j_gene: TRBJ2-7
abundance: .
CDR3aa: CASSEWGTSYEQYF
CDR3nt: TGTGCCAGCAGTGAATGGGGCACCTCCTACGAGCAGTACTTC

d_gene: .
v_gene: TRBV29-1
j_gene: TRBJ2-5
abundance: .
CDR3aa: CSIGWGDETQYF
CDR3nt: TGCAGTATTGGGTGGGGGGACGAGACCCAGTACTTC

d_gene: TRBD2
v_gene: TRBV11-2
j_gene: TRBJ2-2
abundance: .
CDR3aa: CASSSTSGRNTGELFF
CDR3nt: TGTGCCAGCAGCAGTACTAGCGGGAGAAACACCGGGGAGCTGTTTTTT

d_gene: TRBD2
v_gene: TRBV28
j_gene: TRBJ2-7
abundance: .
CDR3aa: CASSPTSGRAYEQYF
CDR3nt: TGTGCCAGCAGTCCAACTAGCGGGCGCGCCTACGAGCAGTACTTC

d_gene: .
v_gene: TRBV2
j_gene: TRBJ2-1
abundance: .
CDR3aa: CASSQLDEQFF
CDR3nt: TGTGCCAGCAGCCAACTTGATGAGCAGTTCTTC

d_gene: .
v_gene: TRBV28
j_gene: TRBJ2-2
abundance: .
CDR3aa: CATGLYTGELFF
CDR3nt: TGTGCCACGGGACTTTACACCGGGGAGCTGTTTTTT

d_gene: .
v_gene: TRBV4-1
j_gene: TRBJ1-2
abundance: .
CDR3aa: CASSQERGSAYGYTF
CDR3nt: TGCGCCAGCAGCCAAGAAAGGGGCAGCGCGTATGGCTACACCTTC

d_gene: TRBD1
v_gene: TRBV18
j_gene: TRBJ1-3
abundance: .
CDR3aa: CASSTGTGFGNTIYF
CDR3nt: TGTGCCAGCTCAACCGGGACAGGGTTCGGAAACACCATATATTTT

d_gene: .
v_gene: TRBV30
j_gene: TRBJ2-7
abundance: .
CDR3aa: CAWSAGTSYEQYF
CDR3nt: TGTGCCTGGAGCGCAGGTACCTCCTACGAGCAGTACTTC

d_gene: TRBD1
v_gene: TRBV15
j_gene: TRBJ1-5
abundance: .
CDR3aa: CATSRDLGGMDQPQHF
CDR3nt: TGTGCCACCAGCAGAGATCTAGGGGGCATGGATCAGCCCCAGCATTTT

d_gene: .
v_gene: TRBV5-1
j_gene: TRBJ2-1
abundance: .
CDR3aa: CASRWRTRDNEQFF
CDR3nt: TGCGCCAGCAGGTGGCGTACTAGAGACAATGAGCAGTTCTTC

d_gene: .
v_gene: TRBV9
j_gene: TRBJ2-1
abundance: .
CDR3aa: CASSPSTGFEQFF
CDR3nt: TGTGCCAGCAGCCCATCAACAGGGTTTGAGCAGTTCTTC

d_gene: .
v_gene: TRBV7-3
j_gene: TRBJ1-1
abundance: .
CDR3aa: CASSLTGVNTEAFF
CDR3nt: TGTGCCAGCAGCTTAACAGGGGTGAACACTGAAGCTTTCTTT

d_gene: .
v_gene: TRBV5-1
j_gene: TRBJ1-2
abundance: .
CDR3aa: CASSLAPRGGNYGYTF
CDR3nt: TGCGCCAGCAGCTTGGCCCCCAGGGGTGGAAACTATGGCTACACCTTC

d_gene: .
v_gene: TRBV4-2
j_gene: TRBJ1-1
abundance: .
CDR3aa: CASSPESLQGNTEAFF
CDR3nt: TGTGCCAGCAGCCCGGAAAGTTTACAGGGGAACACTGAAGCTTTCTTT

d_gene: .
v_gene: TRBV5-6
j_gene: TRBJ2-7
abundance: .
CDR3aa: CASSLARTRLTYEQYF
CDR3nt: TGTGCCAGCAGCTTGGCGCGAACGAGACTAACCTACGAGCAGTACTTC

d_gene: TRBD1
v_gene: TRBV25-1
j_gene: TRBJ2-3
abundance: .
CDR3aa: CASSEPGQGRTDTQYF
CDR3nt: TGTGCCAGCAGTGAACCCGGACAGGGGAGGACAGATACGCAGTATTTT

d_gene: TRBD2
v_gene: TRBV5-1
j_gene: TRBJ2-7
abundance: .
CDR3aa: CASSLGLAGVNEQYF
CDR3nt: TGCGCCAGCAGCTTGGGACTAGCGGGAGTAAATGAGCAGTACTTC

d_gene: .
v_gene: TRBV5-6
j_gene: TRBJ2-7
abundance: .
CDR3aa: CASSDYMEQYF
CDR3nt: TGTGCCAGCAGCGATTACATGGAGCAGTACTTC

d_gene: TRBD2
v_gene: TRBV7-9
j_gene: TRBJ2-2
abundance: .
CDR3aa: CASSSLGLAGTGELFF
CDR3nt: TGTGCCAGCAGCTCCCTCGGACTAGCGGGCACCGGGGAGCTGTTTTTT

d_gene: TRBD2
v_gene: TRBV10-1
j_gene: TRBJ2-7
abundance: .
CDR3aa: CASSGLAGDNDEQYF
CDR3nt: TGCGCCAGCAGTGGGCTAGCGGGAGATAACGACGAGCAGTACTTC

d_gene: .
v_gene: TRBV2
j_gene: TRBJ1-2
abundance: .
CDR3aa: CASSAMKLTNYGYTF
CDR3nt: TGTGCCAGCAGTGCTATGAAGCTAACTAACTATGGCTACACCTTC

d_gene: .
v_gene: TRBV7-2
j_gene: TRBJ1-1
abundance: .
CDR3aa: CASRVSPNTEAFF
CDR3nt: TGTGCCAGCAGAGTAAGCCCGAACACTGAAGCTTTCTTT

d_gene: .
v_gene: TRBV7-8
j_gene: TRBJ2-7
abundance: .
CDR3aa: CASSARTGPIEQYF
CDR3nt: TGTGCCAGCTCAGCGCGGACTGGACCGATCGAGCAGTACTTC

d_gene: TRBD1
v_gene: TRBV2
j_gene: TRBJ2-5
abundance: .
CDR3aa: CARRDSQETQYF
CDR3nt: TGTGCCAGGAGGGACAGCCAAGAGACCCAGTACTTC

d_gene: .
v_gene: TRBV19
j_gene: TRBJ1-1
abundance: .
CDR3aa: CASNEGTEAFF
CDR3nt: TGTGCCAGTAATGAGGGCACTGAAGCTTTCTTT

d_gene: TRBD1
v_gene: TRBV14
j_gene: TRBJ2-1
abundance: .
CDR3aa: CASSQDPGGNEQFF
CDR3nt: TGTGCCAGCAGCCAAGATCCAGGGGGCAATGAGCAGTTCTTC

d_gene: .
v_gene: TRBV5-1
j_gene: TRBJ1-5
abundance: .
CDR3aa: CASSLAGRLSHQPQHF
CDR3nt: TGCGCCAGCAGCTTGGCCGGCAGGCTGAGCCATCAGCCCCAGCATTTT

d_gene: .
v_gene: TRBV2
j_gene: TRBJ2-5
abundance: .
CDR3aa: CASSEILGGETQYF
CDR3nt: TGTGCCAGCAGTGAAATTTTGGGAGGAGAGACCCAGTACTTC

d_gene: .
v_gene: TRBV2
j_gene: TRBJ1-6
abundance: .
CDR3aa: CASSPTGNASPLHF
CDR3nt: TGTGCCAGCAGCCCAACAGGGAACGCTTCACCCCTCCACTTT

d_gene: .
v_gene: TRBV11-2
j_gene: TRBJ2-3
abundance: .
CDR3aa: CASSSLSGTQYF
CDR3nt: TGTGCCAGCAGCTCCCTTTCCGGTACGCAGTATTTT

d_gene: TRBD1
v_gene: TRBV7-9
j_gene: TRBJ2-7
abundance: .
CDR3aa: CASSQGQSYEQYF
CDR3nt: TGTGCCAGCAGCCAGGGACAGTCCTACGAGCAGTACTTC

d_gene: .
v_gene: TRBV10-3
j_gene: TRBJ2-2
abundance: .
CDR3aa: CAISEFTDTGELFF
CDR3nt: TGTGCCATCAGTGAGTTTACGGACACCGGGGAGCTGTTTTTT

d_gene: TRBD1
v_gene: TRBV19
j_gene: TRBJ2-7
abundance: once
CDR3aa: CASSTGTGVYEQYF
CDR3nt: TGTGCCAGTAGTACCGGGACAGGGGTCTACGAGCAGTACTTC

d_gene: .
v_gene: TRBV4-2
j_gene: TRBJ1-3
abundance: .
CDR3aa: CASSQWLQDGFEGNTIYF
CDR3nt: TGTGCCAGCAGCCAATGGCTGCAGGATGGGTTCGAAGGAAACACCATATATTTT

d_gene: TRBD2
v_gene: TRBV6-1
j_gene: TRBJ2-3
abundance: .
CDR3aa: CASSIAGAGDTQYF
CDR3nt: TGTGCCAGCAGTATAGCGGGAGCGGGGGATACGCAGTATTTT

d_gene: TRBD2
v_gene: TRBV7-9
j_gene: TRBJ2-7
abundance: .
CDR3aa: CASSYSGRAFHEQYF
CDR3nt: TGTGCCAGCAGTTATAGCGGGAGGGCCTTCCACGAGCAGTACTTC

d_gene: .
v_gene: TRBV11-3
j_gene: TRBJ2-2
abundance: .
CDR3aa: CASKTGMSTGELFF
CDR3nt: TGTGCCAGCAAGACGGGTATGAGCACCGGGGAGCTGTTTTTT

d_gene: .
v_gene: TRBV2
j_gene: TRBJ1-2
abundance: once
CDR3aa: CASSEESGYTF
CDR3nt: TGTGCCAGCAGTGAAGAGAGTGGCTACACCTTC

d_gene: TRBD2
v_gene: TRBV27
j_gene: TRBJ2-1
abundance: .
CDR3aa: CASSFPRLAGVRNEQFF
CDR3nt: TGTGCCAGCAGTTTCCCCAGACTAGCGGGAGTTAGAAATGAGCAGTTCTTC

d_gene: .
v_gene: TRBV6-5
j_gene: TRBJ2-7
abundance: .
CDR3aa: CARGGGEQYF
CDR3nt: TGTGCCCGCGGCGGAGGGGAGCAGTACTTC

d_gene: TRBD2
v_gene: TRBV5-1
j_gene: TRBJ2-5
abundance: .
CDR3aa: CASSLALAGGETQYF
CDR3nt: TGCGCCAGCAGCTTGGCCCTAGCGGGGGGCGAGACCCAGTACTTC

d_gene: .
v_gene: TRBV6-5
j_gene: TRBJ2-6
abundance: .
CDR3aa: CASSYVSRSGANVLTF
CDR3nt: TGTGCCAGCAGTTACGTGAGCCGCTCTGGGGCCAACGTCCTGACTTTC

d_gene: .
v_gene: TRBV30
j_gene: TRBJ2-7
abundance: .
CDR3aa: CAWSDTSYEQYF
CDR3nt: TGTGCCTGGAGTGATACCAGCTACGAGCAGTACTTC

d_gene: .
v_gene: TRBV21-1
j_gene: TRBJ1-2
abundance: .
CDR3aa: CASSKDEAPASYGYTF
CDR3nt: TGTGCCAGCAGCAAAGATGAGGCGCCGGCCTCTTATGGCTACACCTTC

d_gene: .
v_gene: TRBV6-5
j_gene: TRBJ1-2
abundance: .
CDR3aa: CASSYQPGYYGYTF
CDR3nt: TGTGCCAGCAGTTATCAGCCAGGGTACTATGGCTACACCTTC

d_gene: .
v_gene: TRBV6-1
j_gene: TRBJ1-3
abundance: .
CDR3aa: CATWGSNYSGNTIYF
CDR3nt: TGTGCCACATGGGGCTCCAATTACTCTGGAAACACCATATATTTT

d_gene: .
v_gene: TRBV28
j_gene: TRBJ2-7
abundance: .
CDR3aa: CASSLAGADYEQYF
CDR3nt: TGTGCCAGCAGTTTAGCGGGGGCTGACTACGAGCAGTACTTC